This T cell receptor (beta chain) was observed in a study of T-cell reconstitution after alpha-beta-depleted transplantation in children. Points from the study as a whole: Several patients had high TCRbeta diversity at day 60; it came from surviving recipient T cells and thymic progenitors. Among T cells one year after transplant, newly produced cells accounted for most counts and diversity.

Comments on this clonotype: Its matching antigen is unknown.

Unique molecular identifiers were used in preparing the TCRbeta library. TCRdb ran MiXCR on the PCR reads and lists one entry per CDR3 protein. The sample has about 980,000 distinct CDR3 sequences, under 30% seen once; the top ten hold over 25%. The receptor comes from a boy younger than two who had a stem cell transplant for SCID, so the T cells may come from the graft donor. Specimen: PBMCs, mostly from graft donor cells, collected 360 days after TCRalphabeta/CD19-depleted stem cell transplant.

CDR3 DNA sequence: TGCAGTGCTAGAACCAGGAAGGACCAAGAGACCCAGTACTTC. Protein sequence: CSARTRKDQETQYF. This chain connects TRBV20-1 to TRBJ2-5; no clear D. V lost 2 bases and J 0 bases, leaving 10 bases between the germline ends. This CDR3 spans 14 amino acids. CDR1 and CDR2 (germline): DFQATT, SNEGSKA (reference sequence).